Below are 3 T cell receptor beta chains sequenced from a single sample in a study of shared clonotypes between healthy human individuals. Data came from immunoSEQ multiplex PCR; TCRdb stores just in-frame clones and leaves some out. The sample includes about 2.4 million clones, roughly 93% of them seen just once. Sequencing input: naive CD4+ T cells from PBMCs. Subset reported: CD45RA+ positively selected. These TCRs come from a man aged 18 to 29 in good health. Some clones in this sample may be carry-over from other donors' samples.

The chain combines TRBV7-9 with TRBJ1-1; D may be TRBD1 (5 bases). V lost 1 base, J lost 4 bases, and 16 bases lay in between. The CDR3 sequence is 16 residues long. Looked up from germline, CDR1 is SEHNR and CDR2 is FQNEAQ (reference sequence). Written as DNA, the CDR3 is TGTGCCAGCAGCTTAGGGGCCGGGAGGGGCATCACTGAAGCTTTCTTT. Protein: CASSLGAGRGITEAFF.

This clone has just one count. The rearrangement joins TRBV28 to TRBJ2-2; TRBD1 aligns across 11 bases. Germline V gene lookup returns CDR1 MDHEN and CDR2 SYDVKM. Trimming cost V 6 bases and J 0 bases; bases outside gene matches: 6. The CDR3 length is 17 residues. The CDR3 nucleotides read TGTGCCAGCAGCTATCCGGGACAGGGGGCGAACACCGGGGAGCTGTTTTTT. Amino acid sequence: CASSYPGQGANTGELFF.

This clone occurred once. The J gene is TRBJ2-5, the V gene TRBV27; D gene unclear. Germline values: CDR1 MNHEY, CDR2 SMNVEV (reference sequence). This CDR3 is 13 amino acids long. Deletions cut 6 bases from V and 1 base from J, with 9 bases between. The CDR3 here is CASSVFVQETQYF. The CDR3 DNA reads TGTGCCAGCAGCGTATTTGTCCAAGAGACCCAGTACTTC.